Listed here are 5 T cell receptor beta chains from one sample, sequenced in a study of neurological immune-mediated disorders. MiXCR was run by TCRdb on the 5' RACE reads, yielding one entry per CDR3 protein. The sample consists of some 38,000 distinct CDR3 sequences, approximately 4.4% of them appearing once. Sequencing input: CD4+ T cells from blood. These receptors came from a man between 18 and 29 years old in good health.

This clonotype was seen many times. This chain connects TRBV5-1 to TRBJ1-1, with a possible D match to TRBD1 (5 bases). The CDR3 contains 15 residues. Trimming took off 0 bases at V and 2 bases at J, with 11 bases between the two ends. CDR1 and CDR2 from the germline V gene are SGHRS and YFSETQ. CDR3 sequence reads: CASSLETASNTEAFF. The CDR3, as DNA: TGCGCCAGCAGCTTGGAGACAGCATCTAACACTGAAGCTTTCTTT.

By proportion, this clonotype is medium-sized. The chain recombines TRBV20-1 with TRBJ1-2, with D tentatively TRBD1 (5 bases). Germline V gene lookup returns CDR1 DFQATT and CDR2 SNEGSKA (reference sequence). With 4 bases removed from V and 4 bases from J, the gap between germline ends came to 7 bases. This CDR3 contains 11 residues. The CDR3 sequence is CSATGTYGYTF. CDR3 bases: TGCAGTGCTACCGGGACCTATGGCTACACCTTC.

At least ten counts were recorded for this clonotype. The CDR3 DNA is TGCAGTGCGCTGGCCCAAACGAGGCAGTACTTC. The encoded protein is CSALAQTRQYF. The V gene is TRBV20-1, the J gene TRBJ2-7, with D hard to call. Germline CDR1 reads DFQATT; CDR2 reads SNEGSKA (reference sequence). The CDR3 is 11 amino acids. The V end was cut by 6 bases, the J end by 9 bases, with 15 bases between.

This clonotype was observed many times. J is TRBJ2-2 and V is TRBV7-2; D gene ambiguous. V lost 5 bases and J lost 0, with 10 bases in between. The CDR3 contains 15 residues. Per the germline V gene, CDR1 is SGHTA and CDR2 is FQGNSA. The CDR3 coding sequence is TGTGCCAGCAGCCTCGACATTACGAACACCGGGGAGCTGTTTTTT. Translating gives CASSLDITNTGELFF.

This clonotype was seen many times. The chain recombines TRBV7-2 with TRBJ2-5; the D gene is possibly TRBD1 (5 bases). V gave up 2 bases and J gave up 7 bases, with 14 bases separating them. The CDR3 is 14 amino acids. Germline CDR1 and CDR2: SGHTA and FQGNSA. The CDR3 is CASSLSRTTGTQYF. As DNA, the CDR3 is TGTGCCAGCAGCTTATCACGCACCACAGGGACCCAGTACTTC.